This T cell receptor (beta chain) was captured by sequencing in a study of CD8 T cells in ankylosing spondylitis. Study findings and constraints: Roughly 8 highly homologous variants made up a TCR beta motif, and this motif appeared characteristic of ankylosing spondylitis blood. Disease-linked clones reportedly concentrated significantly in matched ankylosing spondylitis synovial fluid. Previously reported in reactive arthritis synovial fluid and blood were some of the motif variants.

Researchers built TCR beta libraries using quantitative 5'-RACE with molecular barcodes. One entry per CDR3 protein, called by TCRdb with MiXCR from the 5' RACE reads. The table records 100,000 or so distinct CDR3 sequences, about 8.3% of them present only once. CDR1 SEHNR and CDR2 FQNEAQ come from the germline V gene (reference sequence). V was clipped by 1 base and J by 7 bases, with 10 bases between them. This CDR3 contains 13 residues. This clonotype was seen many times. Its specificity is unknown. This clonotype originated in a male donor with ankylosing spondylitis. Sequences were obtained from blood, either unsorted or a sorted T cell fraction (not recorded which). The chain links TRBV7-9 to TRBJ1-1; D gene unclear. The CDR3 loop reads CASSLGRTVEAFF. CDR3 coding DNA: TGTGCCAGCAGCTTAGGACGGACGGTTGAAGCTTTCTTT.